These 13 T cell receptor beta chains were sequenced from one sample in a study of cytomegalovirus exposure and HLA in healthy donors (TCRdb year 2017). The method behind the library was the immunoSEQ multiplex PCR assay. For the multiplex PCR, a mixture combining 60 forward primers for TCR Vbeta segments and 13 reverse primers for TCR Jbeta segments was used. Entries here come from immuneACCESS through TCRdb and include only in-frame sequences with V and J called. Some clones fail to appear in such tables; in the studies checked, an unresolved V gene covers under half of the shortfall, and the cause of the remainder is unknown. Within this sample are around 200,000 clones, with 82% of them counted one time only. In total, the top ten clones hold about 6% of the sample. The sample was PBMCs. These receptors all stem from a man aged 40-49 years in good health and CMV-seropositive.

This clone has only one observation. The J gene is TRBJ2-3, the V gene TRBV9; TRBD2 aligns across 10 bases. The CDR3 spans 16 residues. Germline V gives CDR1 SGDLS, CDR2 YYNGEE. V lost 8 bases, J lost 0 bases, and 9 bases stayed unmatched. The CDR3 DNA reads TGTGCCAGTACGACTACTAGCGGGACCAGCACAGATACGCAGTATTTT. Amino acids: CASTTTSGTSTDTQYF.

The rearrangement uses TRBV9 and TRBJ1-1; 7 bases line up with TRBD1. Germline V gene data show CDR1 as SGDLS and CDR2 as YYNGEE. This CDR3 has 17 residues. V lost 3 bases, J lost 3 bases, and 14 bases stayed unmatched. In DNA, the CDR3 is TGTGCCAGCAGCGCAGACACAGGGGCTGCCGGGGACACTGAAGCTTTCTTT. It yields the protein CASSADTGAAGDTEAFF.

The chain carries TRBV29-1 and TRBJ2-1; D gene unclear. Trimming removed 3 bases from V and 0 bases from J, with 6 bases in between. CDR1 and CDR2 from the germline V gene are SQVTM and ANQGSEA. This CDR3 region has 13 residues. The CDR3 sequence is CSVEWSSYNEQFF. The DNA for the CDR3 is TGCAGCGTTGAGTGGAGCTCCTACAATGAGCAGTTCTTC.

The rearrangement uses TRBV10-2 and TRBJ2-3; perhaps TRBD2 as D (5 bases). The germline CDR1 and CDR2 sequences are WSHSY and SAAADI. With 6 bases removed from V and 6 bases from J, the gap between germline ends came to 16 bases. The length of the CDR3 is 14 residues. The CDR3 DNA sequence: TGCGCCAGCAGGCCTAGCAGGCTTTTTGATACGCAGTATTTT. Translated, it gives CASRPSRLFDTQYF.

The J gene is TRBJ1-5, the V gene TRBV6-5; 9 positions agree with TRBD1. Germline V lookup: CDR1 MNHEY, CDR2 SVGAGI. J was trimmed by 1 base and V by 6 bases; bases with no gene match: 4. The CDR3 length is 15 residues. CDR3 amino acids: CASSPGQGSNQPQHF. In DNA, the CDR3 is TGTGCCAGCAGCCCGGGACAGGGAAGCAATCAGCCCCAGCATTTT.

This clone has just a few counts. The chain joins TRBV6-4 to TRBJ1-2, with a tentative D call TRBD1 (6 bases). The germline V gene has CDR1 MRHNA and CDR2 SNTAGT. Trimming cost V 0 bases and J 8 bases, with 16 bases left between them. The CDR3 length is 15 residues. Here the CDR3 reads CASSDSPQGFEGYTF. CDR3 nucleotide sequence: TGTGCCAGCAGTGACTCGCCCCAGGGGTTTGAGGGCTACACCTTC.

V is TRBV6-4 and J is TRBJ2-3; 11 bases are a match to TRBD2. J gave up 3 bases and V 3 bases, and 2 bases lay outside the gene matches. The germline V gene encodes CDR1 MRHNA and CDR2 SNTAGT. The CDR3 runs 15 residues. The CDR3 DNA sequence: TGTGCCAGCAGTGAGGGACTAGCGGAAACAGATACGCAGTATTTT. This translates into CASSEGLAETDTQYF.

The table lists this clone with a few counts. V gene TRBV2 combines with J gene TRBJ1-5; D gene ambiguous. This CDR3 region has 15 residues. Trimming left V 5 bases short and J 5 bases short, with 16 bases between. Germline CDR1 reads SNHLY; CDR2 reads FYNNEI. The CDR3 sequence: CASSWGSKGDQPQHF. The CDR3, as DNA: TGTGCCAGCAGTTGGGGATCAAAGGGAGATCAGCCCCAGCATTTT.

The chain combines TRBV28 with TRBJ2-1; TRBD2 agrees at 13 bases. Germline V gene data show CDR1 as MDHEN and CDR2 as SYDVKM. Trimming took 5 bases from V and 1 from J; bases not matched to a gene: 11. The CDR3 length is 19 residues. CDR3 nucleotide sequence: TGTGCCAGCAGTAGTAATGGACTAGCGGGAGTTAAATCCTACAATGAGCAGTTCTTC. It is translated as CASSSNGLAGVKSYNEQFF.

This clone has just one count. The chain joins TRBV19 to TRBJ1-1; 8 positions agree with TRBD1. V trimming: 3 bases; J trimming: 4 bases; junction bases outside the gene matches: 4. In germline, CDR1 is LNHDA, CDR2 SQIVND (reference sequence). The CDR3 is 14 amino acids. CDR3 loop: CASSMAGGLTEAFF. CDR3 DNA sequence: TGTGCCAGTAGTATGGCAGGGGGCCTCACTGAAGCTTTCTTT.

V is TRBV27 and J is TRBJ1-1; the D is unclear. With 6 bases removed from V and 0 bases from J, the gap between germline ends came to 11 bases. Germline lookup yields CDR1 MNHEY and CDR2 SMNVEV (reference sequence). The CDR3 is made up of 14 amino acids. The CDR3 protein is CASRLTLLNTEAFF. DNA of the CDR3: TGTGCCAGCAGACTGACACTTTTGAACACTGAAGCTTTCTTT.

This clone was seen just once. The V gene is TRBV4-1, the J gene TRBJ2-1; D gene uncertain. V lost 3 bases and J 3 bases, leaving 9 bases between the germline ends. CDR1 and CDR2 from the germline V gene are MGHRA and YSYEKL. CDR3 length: 14 amino acids. For the CDR3, the DNA is TGCGCCAGCAGCCACGAGCAAGACTACAATGAGCAGTTCTTC. This encodes CASSHEQDYNEQFF.

V usage is TRBV28 and J usage is TRBJ1-3; the D gene is possibly TRBD1 (5 bases). Deletions cut 7 bases from V and 3 bases from J, with 13 bases between. This CDR3 has 14 amino acids. Per germline, CDR1 MDHEN and CDR2 SYDVKM. In DNA, the CDR3 is TGTGCCAGCACCGCGGGGACCGATGGAAACACCATATATTTT. Protein: CASTAGTDGNTIYF. Supplemented by reference TRBV28 and TRBJ1-3, the full variable domain reads DVKVTQSSRYLVKRTGEKVFLECVQDMDHENMFWYRQDPGLGLRLIYFSYDVKMKEKGDIPEGYSVSREKKERFSLILESASTNQTSMYLCASTAGTDGNTIYFGEGSWLTVV.